The present entry profiles one T cell receptor beta chain with its context. Its antigen is undetermined. The source of the sample is a study of T-cell reconstitution after alpha-beta-depleted transplantation in children. Points from the study as a whole: At day 60, the high TCRbeta diversity found in some patients originated from recipient T cells and thymic progenitors that had survived. A year had passed since transplant, and T-cell counts and diversity by then came mostly from newly produced T cells. The origin of alpha-beta T cells about two months after transplant was reportedly several hundred expanded graft clones.

This sample's TCRbeta library carried unique molecular identifier barcodes. From the PCR reads, TCRdb called clonotypes with MiXCR, one entry per CDR3 protein. The repertoire holds hundreds of thousands of distinct CDR3 sequences, with about 16% as singletons. This CDR3 region has 20 residues. Germline V gene data show CDR1 as ENHRY and CDR2 as SYGVKD. V lost 3 bases, J lost 0 bases, and 23 bases lay in between. The chain couples TRBV10-3 to TRBJ2-2, with TRBD1 as a possible D gene (5 bases). This clonotype originated in a male patient aged 2 to 9 who had a stem cell transplant for acute lymphoblastic leukemia, so the T cells may come from the graft donor. The sequencing used PBMCs, mostly from graft donor cells, collected 360 days after TCRalphabeta/CD19-depleted stem cell transplant. DNA of the CDR3: TGTGCCATCAGTGATGTCGTGGTGGGGCTAGGAGCCTCGAACACCGGGGAGCTGTTTTTT. Its protein is CAISDVVVGLGASNTGELFF.